What follows is one TCR beta chain and its context. The antigen is unknown. A much larger clonotype is one base distant, so this may be a read error. These data belong to a study of Graves' ophthalmopathy and Graves' hyperthyroidism. At the level of the study: Cases classed as stable hyperthyroidism had no ophthalmopathy within 18 months of follow-up. Study-level results: The model forecast ophthalmopathy progression, reaching roughly 70% sensitivity and about 75% specificity. Clonotypes were expanded in thyroid at above 0.001 frequency, and most also appeared in blood.

CDR3 regions of TCR beta were amplified from RNA transcripts. RT-PCR in the first round used HTBI primers; a second-round multiplex PCR followed. TCRdb re-derived calls from the multiplex PCR reads in MiXCR, one entry per CDR3 protein. The sample carries 580,000 or so distinct CDR3 sequences, less than 40% recorded once. This TCR derives from an adult man with Graves' hyperthyroidism. The sample comprised peripheral blood or thyroid tissue (not recorded which).

CDR3 amino acids: CASSLLVVNTEAFF. The CDR3 DNA reads as TGTGCCAGCAGCCTTTTGGTCGTGAACACTGAAGCTTTCTTT. The rearrangement links TRBV19 to TRBJ1-1; D unclear. Trimming removed 9 bases at V and 0 bases at J, with 14 bases between. CDR3 length equals 14 residues. CDR1 is LNHDA and CDR2 is SQIVND in the germline V gene (reference sequence). The whole variable domain, filled in from reference TRBV19 and TRBJ1-1, reads DGGITQSPKYLFRKEGQNVTLSCEQNLNHDAMYWYRQDPGQGLRLIYYSQIVNDFQKGDIAEGYSVSREKKESFPLTVTSAQKNPTAFYLCASSLLVVNTEAFFGQGTRLTVV.